These T cell receptor beta chains were read from a single sample in a study of blood T cell repertoires in COVID-19. The repertoire was sequenced with immunoSEQ multiplex PCR; TCRdb's copy has only in-frame clones and lacks some. The sample includes roughly 220,000 clones, approximately 83% of them seen just once. Source material: PBMCs or T cells enriched from blood (not recorded which). These receptors were obtained from a woman between 40 and 55 years old with acute COVID-19. The CDR3 runs from the conserved cysteine through the conserved F or W. D genes are given only for firm matches. Size is omitted from some rows. Given values are once, few, many or a class for expanded clones.

len: 14
v_gene: TRBV7-2
abundance: NA
d_gene: TRBD1
j_gene: TRBJ1-6
CDR3aa: CASSSRQGSEPLHF
CDR3nt: TGTGCCAGCAGCTCCCGACAGGGTAGCGAACCCCTCCACTTT

len: 14
v_gene: TRBV7-6
abundance: NA
d_gene: TRBD2
j_gene: TRBJ2-1
CDR3aa: CASSRGGERNEQFF
CDR3nt: TGTGCCAGCAGCCGGGGGGGGGAAAGGAATGAGCAGTTCTTC

len: 15
v_gene: TRBV19
abundance: NA
d_gene: TRBD1
j_gene: TRBJ1-4
CDR3aa: CASSIVGTGYEKLFF
CDR3nt: TGTGCCAGTAGTATCGTGGGGACAGGGTATGAAAAACTGTTTTTT

len: 14
v_gene: TRBV2
abundance: NA
d_gene: TRBD1
j_gene: TRBJ1-6
CDR3aa: CASSVTGINSPLHF
CDR3nt: TGTGCCAGCAGTGTGACAGGGATTAATTCACCCCTCCACTTT

len: 13
v_gene: TRBV29-1
abundance: few
d_gene: NA
j_gene: TRBJ1-2
CDR3aa: CSVSGQGADGYTF
CDR3nt: NA

len: 13
v_gene: TRBV28
abundance: NA
d_gene: NA
j_gene: TRBJ2-7
CDR3aa: CASSTGQFYEQYF
CDR3nt: TGTGCCAGCAGTACAGGACAGTTCTACGAGCAGTACTTC

len: 14
v_gene: TRBV29-1
abundance: NA
d_gene: TRBD2
j_gene: TRBJ2-7
CDR3aa: CSAGSGVSSYEQYF
CDR3nt: TGCAGCGCCGGTAGCGGGGTGAGCTCCTACGAGCAGTACTTC

len: 13
v_gene: TRBV24-1
abundance: once
d_gene: NA
j_gene: TRBJ1-1
CDR3aa: CATSDSPGLTAFF
CDR3nt: TGTGCCACCAGTGATAGTCCGGGTCTGACAGCTTTCTTT

len: 17
v_gene: TRBV11-2
abundance: NA
d_gene: NA
j_gene: TRBJ1-3
CDR3aa: CASSLEARPDSGNTIYF
CDR3nt: TGTGCCAGCAGCTTAGAGGCCAGGCCGGACTCTGGAAACACCATATATTTT

len: 15
v_gene: TRBV6-6
abundance: few
d_gene: TRBD1
j_gene: TRBJ1-5
CDR3aa: CASRSGQYSNQPQHF
CDR3nt: TGTGCCAGCAGATCGGGACAGTATAGCAATCAGCCCCAGCATTTT

len: 15
v_gene: TRBV5-1
abundance: NA
d_gene: NA
j_gene: TRBJ2-2
CDR3aa: CASSLDQAATGELFF
CDR3nt: TGCGCCAGCAGCTTGGATCAGGCAGCCACCGGGGAGCTGTTTTTT

len: 14
v_gene: TRBV9
abundance: NA
d_gene: NA
j_gene: TRBJ2-2
CDR3aa: CASSVERLTGELFF
CDR3nt: TGTGCCAGCAGCGTAGAGCGGCTCACCGGGGAGCTGTTTTTT

len: 13
v_gene: TRBV11-1
abundance: NA
d_gene: NA
j_gene: TRBJ2-5
CDR3aa: CASSLGQAETQYF
CDR3nt: TGTGCCAGCAGCTTAGGACAGGCGGAGACCCAGTACTTC

len: 17
v_gene: TRBV7-2
abundance: few
d_gene: TRBD1
j_gene: TRBJ2-3
CDR3aa: CASSPGTGLISTDTQYF
CDR3nt: TGTGCCAGCAGCCCCGGGACAGGCCTCATTAGCACAGATACGCAGTATTTT

len: 13
v_gene: TRBV5-5
abundance: NA
d_gene: TRBD1
j_gene: TRBJ2-5
CDR3aa: CASSLTGEETQYF
CDR3nt: TGTGCCAGCAGCTTGACAGGGGAAGAGACCCAGTACTTC

len: 14
v_gene: TRBV2
abundance: NA
d_gene: TRBD2
j_gene: TRBJ2-1
CDR3aa: CASRGERLANEQFF
CDR3nt: TGTGCCAGCCGGGGGGAAAGACTAGCGAATGAGCAGTTCTTC

len: 15
v_gene: TRBV2
abundance: once
d_gene: NA
j_gene: TRBJ2-3
CDR3aa: CASVPGGLYTDTQYF
CDR3nt: TGTGCCAGCGTGCCGGGGGGCCTTTACACAGATACGCAGTATTTT

len: 13
v_gene: TRBV6-5
abundance: NA
d_gene: NA
j_gene: TRBJ1-6
CDR3aa: CASSREYNSPLHF
CDR3nt: TGTGCCAGCAGCAGGGAATATAATTCACCCCTCCACTTT

len: 15
v_gene: TRBV2
abundance: NA
d_gene: TRBD1
j_gene: TRBJ1-5
CDR3aa: CASSGDSLGNQPQHF
CDR3nt: TGTGCCAGCAGTGGGGACAGCTTAGGCAATCAGCCCCAGCATTTT

len: 15
v_gene: TRBV5-1
abundance: NA
d_gene: TRBD2
j_gene: TRBJ2-1
CDR3aa: CASSLASGSYNEQFF
CDR3nt: TGCGCCAGCAGCTTGGCTAGCGGGTCCTACAATGAGCAGTTCTTC

len: 14
v_gene: TRBV2
abundance: NA
d_gene: NA
j_gene: TRBJ1-1
CDR3aa: CASGLVRGGTEAFF
CDR3nt: TGTGCCAGCGGCTTAGTCAGGGGCGGCACTGAAGCTTTCTTT

len: 11
v_gene: TRBV3-1/TRBV3-2
abundance: NA
d_gene: NA
j_gene: TRBJ1-2
CDR3aa: CASSLQNGYTF
CDR3nt: TGTGCCAGCAGTCTACAGAATGGCTACACCTTC

len: 15
v_gene: TRBV5-1
abundance: NA
d_gene: TRBD1
j_gene: TRBJ1-2
CDR3aa: CASSSPGQENYGYTF
CDR3nt: TGCGCCAGCAGCTCTCCGGGACAGGAAAATTATGGCTACACCTTC

len: 17
v_gene: TRBV4-1
abundance: NA
d_gene: NA
j_gene: TRBJ2-3
CDR3aa: CASSQGRSGLSTDTQYF
CDR3nt: TGCGCCAGCAGCCAAGGCCGCAGCGGGCTTAGCACAGATACGCAGTATTTT

len: 16
v_gene: TRBV4-2
abundance: NA
d_gene: NA
j_gene: TRBJ2-1
CDR3aa: CASSQDLGLSYNEQFF
CDR3nt: TGTGCCAGCAGCCAAGATTTGGGACTCTCCTACAATGAGCAGTTCTTC

len: 15
v_gene: TRBV7-6
abundance: NA
d_gene: NA
j_gene: TRBJ1-1
CDR3aa: CASSELQGSNTEAFF
CDR3nt: TGTGCCAGCAGCGAATTACAGGGATCGAACACTGAAGCTTTCTTT

len: 17
v_gene: TRBV6-2/TRBV6-3
abundance: NA
d_gene: TRBD1
j_gene: TRBJ2-1
CDR3aa: CASSYSRRTGIHNEQFF
CDR3nt: TGTGCCAGCAGTTACTCGAGGCGGACAGGGATCCACAATGAGCAGTTCTTC

len: 16
v_gene: TRBV5-1
abundance: NA
d_gene: NA
j_gene: TRBJ1-5
CDR3aa: CASSFMGPYSNQPQHF
CDR3nt: TGCGCCAGCAGCTTCATGGGGCCATATAGCAATCAGCCCCAGCATTTT

len: 14
v_gene: TRBV6-5
abundance: once
d_gene: TRBD1
j_gene: TRBJ1-4
CDR3aa: CASSSGGVNEKLFF
CDR3nt: TGTGCCAGCAGTTCAGGGGGAGTTAATGAAAAACTGTTTTTT

len: 13
v_gene: TRBV5-1
abundance: NA
d_gene: NA
j_gene: TRBJ2-3
CDR3aa: CASSSPSTDTQYF
CDR3nt: TGCGCCAGCAGCTCCCCTAGCACAGATACGCAGTATTTT

len: 15
v_gene: TRBV6-1
abundance: few
d_gene: TRBD2
j_gene: TRBJ2-7
CDR3aa: CASSEGLAGAYEQYF
CDR3nt: TGTGCCAGCAGTGAAGGGCTAGCGGGAGCCTACGAGCAGTACTTC

len: 14
v_gene: TRBV6-2/TRBV6-3
abundance: NA
d_gene: NA
j_gene: TRBJ2-1
CDR3aa: CASSAPSGTNEQFF
CDR3nt: TGTGCCAGCAGTGCCCCGAGCGGAACTAATGAGCAGTTCTTC

len: 14
v_gene: TRBV13
abundance: NA
d_gene: TRBD1
j_gene: TRBJ1-2
CDR3aa: CASSPGTGPYGYTF
CDR3nt: TGTGCCAGCAGCCCGGGGACAGGCCCTTATGGCTACACCTTC

len: 16
v_gene: TRBV3-1/TRBV3-2
abundance: NA
d_gene: NA
j_gene: TRBJ1-1
CDR3aa: CASSQEVRPGNTEAFF
CDR3nt: TGTGCCAGCAGCCAAGAGGTCAGGCCCGGGAACACTGAAGCTTTCTTT

len: 16
v_gene: TRBV24-1
abundance: few
d_gene: NA
j_gene: TRBJ1-5
CDR3aa: CATSDFPGDSNQPQHF
CDR3nt: TGTGCCACCAGTGATTTTCCAGGGGATAGCAATCAGCCCCAGCATTTT

len: 14
v_gene: TRBV25-1
abundance: NA
d_gene: TRBD1
j_gene: TRBJ2-2
CDR3aa: CASSPGQGAGELFF
CDR3nt: TGTGCCAGCAGCCCGGGACAGGGGGCCGGGGAGCTGTTTTTT

len: 15
v_gene: TRBV5-1
abundance: NA
d_gene: NA
j_gene: TRBJ2-7
CDR3aa: CASSLSVTSSYEQYF
CDR3nt: TGCGCCAGCAGCTTGTCGGTCACTAGCTCCTACGAGCAGTACTTC

len: 13
v_gene: TRBV7-3
abundance: NA
d_gene: NA
j_gene: TRBJ2-2
CDR3aa: CASSLTPLGELFF
CDR3nt: TGTGCCAGCAGCTTAACCCCACTCGGGGAGCTGTTTTTT